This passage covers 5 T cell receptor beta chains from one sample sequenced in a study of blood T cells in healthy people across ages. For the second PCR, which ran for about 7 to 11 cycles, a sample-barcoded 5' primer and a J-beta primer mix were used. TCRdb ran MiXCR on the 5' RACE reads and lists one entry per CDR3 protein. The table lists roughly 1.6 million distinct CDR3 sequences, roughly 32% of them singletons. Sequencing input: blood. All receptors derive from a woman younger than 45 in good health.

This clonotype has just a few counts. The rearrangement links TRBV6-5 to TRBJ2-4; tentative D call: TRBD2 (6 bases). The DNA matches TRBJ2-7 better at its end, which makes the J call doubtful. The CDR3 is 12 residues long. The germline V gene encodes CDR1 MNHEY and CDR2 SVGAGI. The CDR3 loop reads CASTAGPNEQYF. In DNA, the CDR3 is TGTGCCAGCACCGCGGGACCCAACGAGCAGTACTTC.

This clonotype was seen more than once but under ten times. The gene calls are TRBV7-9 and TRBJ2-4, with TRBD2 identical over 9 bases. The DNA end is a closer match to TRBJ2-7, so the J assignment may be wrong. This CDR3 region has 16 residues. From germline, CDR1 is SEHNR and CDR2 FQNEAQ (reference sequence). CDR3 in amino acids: CASSLVRLAGTHEQYF. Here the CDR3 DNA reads TGTGCCAGCAGCTTAGTTCGCCTAGCGGGGACCCACGAGCAGTACTTC.

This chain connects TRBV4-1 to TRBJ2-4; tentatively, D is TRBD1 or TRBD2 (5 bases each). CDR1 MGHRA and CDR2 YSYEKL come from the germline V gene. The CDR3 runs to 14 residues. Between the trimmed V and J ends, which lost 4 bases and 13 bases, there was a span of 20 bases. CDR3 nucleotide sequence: TGCGCCAGCAGCCGAACGCAGGGCCTAGGGGAGCAGTACTTC. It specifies CASSRTQGLGEQYF.

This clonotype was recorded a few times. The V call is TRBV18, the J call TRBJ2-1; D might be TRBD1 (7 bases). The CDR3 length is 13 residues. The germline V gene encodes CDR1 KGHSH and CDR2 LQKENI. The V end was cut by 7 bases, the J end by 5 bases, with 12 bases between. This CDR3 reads CASLRDRNNEQFF. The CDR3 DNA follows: TGTGCCAGCTTGCGGGACAGAAACAATGAGCAGTTCTTC.

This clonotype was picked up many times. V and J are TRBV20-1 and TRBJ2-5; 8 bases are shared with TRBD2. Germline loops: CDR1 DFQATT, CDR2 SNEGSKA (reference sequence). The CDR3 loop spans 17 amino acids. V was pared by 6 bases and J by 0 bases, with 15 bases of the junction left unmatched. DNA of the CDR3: TGCAGTGCCCAGTCCTCACTAGCGGCCACGTACCAAGAGACCCAGTACTTC. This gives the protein CSAQSSLAATYQETQYF.